The source of this T cell receptor beta chain is a study of identical twins. Study conclusions and caveats: Monozygotic twin pairs showed more out-of-frame TCR alpha sharing than models estimated.

Notes on this clonotype: The antigen is undetermined.

TCRdb re-derived calls from the 5' RACE reads in MiXCR, one entry per CDR3 protein. The table records a few hundred thousand distinct CDR3 sequences, about 10% of them present only once. The CDR3 has 14 residues. The V gene end was trimmed by 10 bases and the J gene end by 0 bases; junction bases not matched to a gene: 5. The V and J genes are TRBV12-3 or TRBV12-4 and TRBJ1-4; 7 bases match TRBD1. Sequencing used memory T cells sorted from blood. This receptor was identified in a man in his forties or fifties in good health. The CDR3 protein is CATSTGATNEKLFF. Here the CDR3 DNA reads TGTGCCACCTCCACAGGGGCAACTAATGAAAAACTGTTTTTT.